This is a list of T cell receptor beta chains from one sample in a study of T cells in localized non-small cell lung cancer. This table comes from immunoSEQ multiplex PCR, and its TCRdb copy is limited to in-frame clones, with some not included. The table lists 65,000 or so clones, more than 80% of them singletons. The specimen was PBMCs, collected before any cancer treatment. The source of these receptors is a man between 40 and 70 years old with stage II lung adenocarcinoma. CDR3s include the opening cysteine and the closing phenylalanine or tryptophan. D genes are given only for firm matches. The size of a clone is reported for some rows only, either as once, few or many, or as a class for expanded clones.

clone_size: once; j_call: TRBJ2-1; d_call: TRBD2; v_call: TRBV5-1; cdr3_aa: CASSLEAGGPNEQFF; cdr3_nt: TGCGCCAGCAGCTTGGAGGCGGGAGGGCCGAATGAGCAGTTCTTC
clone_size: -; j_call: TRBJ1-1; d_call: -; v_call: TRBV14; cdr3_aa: CASSQDWRTRGESAFF; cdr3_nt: TGTGCCAGCAGCCAAGATTGGAGGACTAGGGGTGAATCGGCTTTCTTT
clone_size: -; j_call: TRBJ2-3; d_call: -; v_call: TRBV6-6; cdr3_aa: CASHFEGTTDTQYF; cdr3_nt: TGTGCCAGCCACTTTGAGGGGACCACAGATACGCAGTATTTT
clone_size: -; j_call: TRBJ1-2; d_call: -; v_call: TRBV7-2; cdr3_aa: CASSLGGRVGGYTF; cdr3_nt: TGTGCCAGCAGCTTAGGGGGCAGGGTAGGTGGCTACACCTTC
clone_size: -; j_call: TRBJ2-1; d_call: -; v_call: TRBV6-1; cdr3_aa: CASSESALGLPYNEQFF; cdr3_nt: TGTGCCAGCAGTGAATCGGCCCTGGGGCTCCCTTACAATGAGCAGTTCTTC
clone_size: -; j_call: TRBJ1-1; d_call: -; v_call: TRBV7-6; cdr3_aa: CASSLGDGMNTEAFF; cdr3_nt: TGTGCCAGCAGCTTAGGAGACGGAATGAACACTGAAGCTTTCTTT
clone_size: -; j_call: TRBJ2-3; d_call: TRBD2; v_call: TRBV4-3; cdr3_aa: CASSKDLGGADTQYF; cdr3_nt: TGCGCCAGCAGCAAAGATCTGGGGGGGGCAGATACGCAGTATTTT
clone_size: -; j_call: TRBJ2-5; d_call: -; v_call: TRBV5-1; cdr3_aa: CASSLGGSRGTQYF; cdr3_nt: TGCGCCAGCAGCTTGGGGGGGTCTCGCGGGACCCAGTACTTC
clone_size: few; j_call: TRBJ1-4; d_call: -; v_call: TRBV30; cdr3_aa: CAWSRPKGGPANEKLFF; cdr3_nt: TGTGCCTGGAGTAGACCCAAAGGGGGGCCAGCTAATGAAAAACTGTTTTTT
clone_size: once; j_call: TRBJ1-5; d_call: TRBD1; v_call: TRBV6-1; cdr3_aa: CASSVLPGQPNNQPQHF; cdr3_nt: TGTGCCAGCAGTGTTCTACCGGGACAGCCGAATAATCAGCCCCAGCATTTT
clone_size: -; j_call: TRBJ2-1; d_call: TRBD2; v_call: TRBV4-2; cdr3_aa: CASSQDGTSGRRNEQFF; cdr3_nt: TGTGCCAGCAGCCAAGATGGAACTAGCGGGAGAAGAAATGAGCAGTTCTTC
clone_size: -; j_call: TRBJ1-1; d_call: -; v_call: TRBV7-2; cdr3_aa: CASSLAPIGGGYTEAFF; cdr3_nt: TGTGCCAGCAGCTTAGCCCCAATAGGCGGAGGATACACTGAAGCTTTCTTT
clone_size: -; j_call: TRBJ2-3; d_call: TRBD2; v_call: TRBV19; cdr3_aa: CASSLTTGLLTDTQYF; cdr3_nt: TGTGCCAGTAGTCTAACAACGGGACTACTCACAGATACGCAGTATTTT
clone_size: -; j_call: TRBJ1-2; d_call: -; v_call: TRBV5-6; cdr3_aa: CASTPGDYGYTF; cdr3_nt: TGTGCCAGCACACCGGGAGACTATGGCTACACCTTC
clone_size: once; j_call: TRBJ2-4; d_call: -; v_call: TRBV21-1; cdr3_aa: CASSFRQGGYAKNIQYF; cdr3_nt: TGTGCCAGCAGCTTCCGACAGGGCGGATATGCCAAAAACATTCAGTACTTC
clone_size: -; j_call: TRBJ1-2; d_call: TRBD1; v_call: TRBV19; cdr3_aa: CASSIRDRGNGYTF; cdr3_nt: TGTGCCAGTAGTATAAGGGACAGGGGAAACGGCTACACCTTC
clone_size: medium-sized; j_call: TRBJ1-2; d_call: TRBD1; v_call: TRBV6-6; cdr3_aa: CASSLVTGTLGYTF; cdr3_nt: TGTGCCAGCAGTTTGGTGACAGGGACTCTGGGCTACACCTTC
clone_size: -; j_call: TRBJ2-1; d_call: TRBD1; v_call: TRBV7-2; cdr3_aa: CASSYRSGDRVTNEQFF; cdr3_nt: TGTGCCAGCAGCTACCGCTCGGGGGACAGGGTTACCAATGAGCAGTTCTTC
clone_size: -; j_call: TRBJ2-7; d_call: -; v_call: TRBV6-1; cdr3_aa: CASVGGGYYEQYF; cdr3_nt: TGTGCCAGCGTGGGAGGGGGCTACTACGAGCAGTACTTC
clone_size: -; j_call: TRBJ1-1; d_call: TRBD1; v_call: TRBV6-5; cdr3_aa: CASSGGVTEAFF; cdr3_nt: TGTGCCAGCTCAGGGGGGGTCACTGAAGCTTTCTTT
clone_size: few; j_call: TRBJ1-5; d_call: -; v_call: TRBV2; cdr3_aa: CASRLEWGNQPQHF; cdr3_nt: TGTGCCAGCAGATTAGAATGGGGCAATCAGCCCCAGCATTTT
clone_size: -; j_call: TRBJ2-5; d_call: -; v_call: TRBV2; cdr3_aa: CASSDDGQETQYF; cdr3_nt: TGTGCCAGCAGTGATGACGGCCAAGAGACCCAGTACTTC
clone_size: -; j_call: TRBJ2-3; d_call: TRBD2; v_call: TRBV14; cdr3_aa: CASSAPGLAVTDTQYF; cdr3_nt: TGTGCCAGCAGTGCCCCGGGACTAGCGGTAACAGATACGCAGTATTTT
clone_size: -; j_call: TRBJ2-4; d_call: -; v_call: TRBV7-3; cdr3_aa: CASSKWGRTENIQYF; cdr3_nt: TGTGCCAGCAGTAAATGGGGACGAACTGAGAACATTCAGTACTTC
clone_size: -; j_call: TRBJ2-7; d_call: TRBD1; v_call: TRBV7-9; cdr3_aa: CASSLDRDRGREQYF; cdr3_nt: TGTGCCAGCAGCTTAGACCGGGACAGGGGGCGAGAGCAGTACTTC
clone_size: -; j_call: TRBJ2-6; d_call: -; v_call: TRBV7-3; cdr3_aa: CASSFNARVLTF; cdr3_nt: TGTGCCAGCAGCTTCAACGCACGGGTCCTGACTTTC
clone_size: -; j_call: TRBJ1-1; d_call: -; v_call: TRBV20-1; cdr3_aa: CSASDSRWAFF; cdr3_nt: TGCAGTGCTTCAGACTCCCGCTGGGCTTTCTTT
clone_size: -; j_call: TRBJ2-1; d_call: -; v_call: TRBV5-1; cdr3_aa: CASSLSSLREGEQFF; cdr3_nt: TGCGCCAGCAGCTTGAGTAGCCTCCGGGAAGGTGAGCAGTTCTTC
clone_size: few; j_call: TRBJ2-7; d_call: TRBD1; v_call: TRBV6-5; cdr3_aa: CASSSGQGPYEQYF; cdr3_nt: TGTGCCAGCAGTTCTGGACAGGGGCCCTACGAGCAGTACTTC
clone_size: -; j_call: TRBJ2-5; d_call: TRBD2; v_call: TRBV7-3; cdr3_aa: CASSLDGRETQYF; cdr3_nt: TGTGCCAGCAGCTTAGACGGGAGGGAGACCCAGTACTTC
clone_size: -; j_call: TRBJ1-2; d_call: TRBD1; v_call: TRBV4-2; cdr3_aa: CASSYSGTGDDGYTF; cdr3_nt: TGTGCCAGCAGCTACTCCGGGACAGGGGACGATGGCTACACCTTC
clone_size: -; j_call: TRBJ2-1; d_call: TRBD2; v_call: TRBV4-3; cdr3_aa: CASSQVGLAGNNEQFF; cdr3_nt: TGCGCCAGCAGCCAAGTCGGACTAGCGGGAAATAATGAGCAGTTCTTC
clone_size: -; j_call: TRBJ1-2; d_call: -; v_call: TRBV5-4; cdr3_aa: CASSFDRYNYGYTF; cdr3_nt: TGTGCCAGCAGCTTCGACAGGTATAACTATGGCTACACCTTC
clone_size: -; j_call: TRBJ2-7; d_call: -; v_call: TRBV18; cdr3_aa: CASSPQAERYEQYF; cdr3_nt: TGTGCCAGCTCACCACAGGCAGAACGTTACGAGCAGTACTTC
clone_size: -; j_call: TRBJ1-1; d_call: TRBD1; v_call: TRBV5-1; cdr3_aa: CASSPQGVSTEAFF; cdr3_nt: TGCGCCAGCAGCCCGCAGGGGGTTTCGACTGAAGCTTTCTTT
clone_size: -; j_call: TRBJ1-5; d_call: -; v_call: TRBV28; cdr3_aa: CASTIRWTVTNRNQPQHF; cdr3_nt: TGTGCCAGCACCATAAGGTGGACAGTGACTAACCGGAATCAGCCCCAGCATTTT
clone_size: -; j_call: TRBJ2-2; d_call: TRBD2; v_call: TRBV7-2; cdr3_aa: CASSREREGIGELFF; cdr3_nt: TGTGCCAGCAGTCGCGAGCGGGAGGGTATCGGGGAGCTGTTTTTT
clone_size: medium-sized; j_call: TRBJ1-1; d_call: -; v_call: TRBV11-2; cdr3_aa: CASSLDRVDTEAFF; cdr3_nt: TGTGCCAGCAGCTTAGACCGTGTGGACACTGAAGCTTTCTTT
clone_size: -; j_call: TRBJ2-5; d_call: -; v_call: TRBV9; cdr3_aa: CASSVERDSQETQYF; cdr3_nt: TGTGCCAGCAGCGTAGAGCGAGACAGCCAAGAGACCCAGTACTTC
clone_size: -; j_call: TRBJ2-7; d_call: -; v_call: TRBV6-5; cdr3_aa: CASSYLQGVGEQYF; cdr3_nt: TGTGCCAGCAGTTACCTGCAGGGAGTGGGCGAGCAGTACTTC
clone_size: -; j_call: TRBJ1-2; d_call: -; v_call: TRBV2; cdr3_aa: CASSEASGLYGYTF; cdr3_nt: TGTGCCAGCAGTGAAGCGTCAGGGTTATATGGCTACACCTTC
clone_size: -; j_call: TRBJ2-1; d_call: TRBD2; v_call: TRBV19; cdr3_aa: CASSMGGLAANEQFF; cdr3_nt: TGTGCCAGTAGTATGGGGGGACTAGCGGCCAATGAGCAGTTCTTC
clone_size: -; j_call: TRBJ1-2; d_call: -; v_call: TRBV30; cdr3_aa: CAWSPRGARAEGYTF; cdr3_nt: TGTGCCTGGAGTCCTCGGGGCGCCAGGGCGGAGGGCTACACCTTC
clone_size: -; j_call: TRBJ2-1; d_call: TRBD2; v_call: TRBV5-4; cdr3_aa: CASSLESSGRLQFF; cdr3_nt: TGTGCCAGCAGCTTGGAGTCTAGCGGGAGATTGCAGTTCTTC
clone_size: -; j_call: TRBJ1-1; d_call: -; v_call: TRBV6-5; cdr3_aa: CASSYGKRMNTEAFF; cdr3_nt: TGTGCCAGCAGTTACGGGAAGCGCATGAACACTGAAGCTTTCTTT